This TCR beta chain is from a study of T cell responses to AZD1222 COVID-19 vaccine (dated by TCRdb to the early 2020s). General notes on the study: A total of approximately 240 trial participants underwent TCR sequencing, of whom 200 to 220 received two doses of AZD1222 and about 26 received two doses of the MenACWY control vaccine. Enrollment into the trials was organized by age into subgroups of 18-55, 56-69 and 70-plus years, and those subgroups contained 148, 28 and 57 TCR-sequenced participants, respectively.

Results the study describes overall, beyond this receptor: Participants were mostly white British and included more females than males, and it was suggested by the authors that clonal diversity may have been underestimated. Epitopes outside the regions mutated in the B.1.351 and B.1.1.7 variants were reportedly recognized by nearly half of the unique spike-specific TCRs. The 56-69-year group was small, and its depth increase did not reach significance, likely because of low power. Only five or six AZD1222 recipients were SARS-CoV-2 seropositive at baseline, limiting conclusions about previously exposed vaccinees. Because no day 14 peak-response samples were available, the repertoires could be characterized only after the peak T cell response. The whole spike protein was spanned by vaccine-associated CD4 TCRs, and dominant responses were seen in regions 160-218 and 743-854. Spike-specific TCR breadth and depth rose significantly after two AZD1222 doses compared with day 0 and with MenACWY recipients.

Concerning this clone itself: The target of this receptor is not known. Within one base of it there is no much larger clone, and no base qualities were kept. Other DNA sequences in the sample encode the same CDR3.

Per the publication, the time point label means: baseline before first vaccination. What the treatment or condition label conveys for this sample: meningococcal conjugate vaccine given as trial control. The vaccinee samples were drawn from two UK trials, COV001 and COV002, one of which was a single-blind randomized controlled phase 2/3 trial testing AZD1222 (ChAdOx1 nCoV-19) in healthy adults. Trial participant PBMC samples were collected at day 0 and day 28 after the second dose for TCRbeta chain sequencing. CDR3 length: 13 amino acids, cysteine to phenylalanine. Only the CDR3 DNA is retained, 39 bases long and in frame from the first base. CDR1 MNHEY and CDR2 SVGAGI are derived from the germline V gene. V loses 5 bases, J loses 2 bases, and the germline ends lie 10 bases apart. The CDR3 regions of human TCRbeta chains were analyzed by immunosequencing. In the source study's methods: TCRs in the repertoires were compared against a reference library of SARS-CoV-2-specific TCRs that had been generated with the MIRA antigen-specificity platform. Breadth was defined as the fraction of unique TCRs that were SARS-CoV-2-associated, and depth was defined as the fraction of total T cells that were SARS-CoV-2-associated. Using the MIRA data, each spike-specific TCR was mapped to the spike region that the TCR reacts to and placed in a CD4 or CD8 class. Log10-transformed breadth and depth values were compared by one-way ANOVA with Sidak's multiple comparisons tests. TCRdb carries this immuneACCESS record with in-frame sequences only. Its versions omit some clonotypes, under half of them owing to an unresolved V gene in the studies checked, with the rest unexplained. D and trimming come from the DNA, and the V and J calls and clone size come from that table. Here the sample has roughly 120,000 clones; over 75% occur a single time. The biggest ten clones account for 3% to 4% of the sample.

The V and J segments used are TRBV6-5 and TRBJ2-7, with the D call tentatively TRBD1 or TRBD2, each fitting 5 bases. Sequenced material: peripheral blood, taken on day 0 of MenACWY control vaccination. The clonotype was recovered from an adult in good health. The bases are TGTGCCAGCAGTCCGGGACCGACCTACGAGCAGTACTTC. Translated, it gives CASSPGPTYEQYF.